The sequence of this T cell receptor beta chain was determined in a study of cytomegalovirus exposure and HLA in healthy donors. Broader study findings: An analysis done earlier found most TCR beta V segments productive about 90% or about 30% of the time.

The PCR had 60 Vbeta and 13 Jbeta primers. Clones were sequenced by immunoSEQ multiplex PCR, and TCRdb holds only the in-frame ones, with some missing. Here the sample spans 78,000 or so clones, around 62% being singletons. Germline V gene sequence: CDR1 LNHDA, CDR2 SQIVND (reference sequence). The length of the CDR3 is 15 residues. The V and J ends lost 10 bases and 3 bases respectively, with 21 bases between them. Points on this clone: The antigen is undetermined.

The TCR sequence derives from a male donor in good health and CMV-seropositive. The chain couples TRBV19 to TRBJ1-1; possible D gene TRBD1, 6 bases. The sample taken for sequencing was PBMCs. The CDR3 reads CATYQRGLMDTEAFF. CDR3 nucleotides: TGTGCCACCTACCAGAGGGGGTTGATGGACACTGAAGCTTTCTTT.